This is a list of T cell receptor beta chains from one sample in a study of identical twins. From the 5' RACE reads, TCRdb called clonotypes with MiXCR, one entry per CDR3 protein. The sample includes 300,000 to 350,000 distinct CDR3 sequences, around an eighth seen only once; the top ten take roughly 7%. These data also featured in a second study, about yellow fever vaccine responses in identical twins.

The sequenced sample consisted of CD8+ T cells sorted from blood. The receptor set was obtained from a woman under 30 in good health. Both conserved end residues are part of each CDR3. A D gene is named only where the DNA matches it firmly. Where a row states a size, it is once, few, many or the class of an expanded clone; other rows omit it.

length,D,J,V,size,CDR3,DNA
14,.,TRBJ2-4,TRBV20-1,few,CSATPVNVKNIQYF,TGCAGTGCTACACCCGTGAACGTCAAAAACATTCAGTACTTC
19,TRBD1,TRBJ2-6,TRBV11-2,.,CASSLKAGQGRSGANVLTF,TGTGCCAGCAGCTTAAAAGCGGGACAGGGGCGGTCTGGGGCCAACGTCCTGACTTTC
14,.,TRBJ2-1,TRBV29-1,few,CSVDTGSSYNEQFF,TGCAGCGTTGATACCGGGAGCTCCTACAATGAGCAGTTCTTC
15,.,TRBJ2-7,TRBV3-1,.,CASSQEGGVEYEQYF,TGTGCCAGCAGCCAAGAAGGGGGAGTGGAATACGAGCAGTACTTC
16,.,TRBJ2-4,TRBV13,.,CASSTRDEPSKNIQYF,TGTGCCAGCAGCACCCGCGATGAGCCCAGCAAAAACATTCAGTACTTC
13,.,TRBJ1-5,TRBV6-4,few,CASSEGANQPQHF,TGTGCCAGCAGTGAGGGGGCCAATCAGCCCCAGCATTTT
13,.,TRBJ2-4,TRBV2,many,CATGWGRRDIQYF,TGTGCCACCGGTTGGGGCCGTCGAGACATTCAGTACTTC
15,TRBD2,TRBJ2-1,TRBV28,.,CASSLGREARNEQFF,TGTGCCAGCAGCCTGGGGAGGGAGGCTAGGAATGAGCAGTTCTTC
15,.,TRBJ2-5,TRBV15,.,CATSSLASLRETQYF,TGTGCCACCAGCAGTCTAGCTAGTCTGCGGGAGACCCAGTACTTC
14,TRBD1,TRBJ2-7,TRBV6-1,few,CASSPRDRTYEQYF,TGTGCCAGCAGTCCCCGGGACAGAACCTACGAGCAGTACTTC
11,.,TRBJ2-1,TRBV20-1,.,CSARVVIEQFF,TGCAGTGCTAGAGTGGTAATTGAGCAGTTCTTC
17,TRBD2,TRBJ2-2,TRBV5-1,.,CASSFHSGGPGTGELFF,TGCGCCAGCAGCTTTCATAGCGGGGGGCCCGGCACCGGGGAGCTGTTTTTT
15,.,TRBJ2-1,TRBV28,few,CASSLVVGANNEQFF,TGTGCCAGCAGTTTAGTTGTGGGAGCCAACAATGAGCAGTTCTTC
14,.,TRBJ2-1,TRBV2,few,CASSEIPNYNEQFF,TGTGCCAGCAGTGAAATCCCGAACTACAATGAGCAGTTCTTC
11,.,TRBJ2-2,TRBV7-9,few,CASGLTGELFF,TGTGCCAGCGGTCTCACCGGGGAGCTGTTTTTT
14,.,TRBJ2-1,TRBV7-2,.,CASSLDGPLDEQFF,TGTGCCAGCAGCCTGGATGGTCCCCTCGATGAGCAGTTCTTC
13,.,TRBJ2-5,TRBV28,many,CASSFGWEETQYF,TGTGCCAGCAGTTTTGGATGGGAAGAGACCCAGTACTTC
11,.,TRBJ2-7,TRBV13,many,CASSQAGEQYF,TGTGCCAGCAGCCAGGCGGGGGAGCAGTACTTC
15,.,TRBJ2-7,TRBV6-5,few,CASSYSVGRTYEQYF,TGTGCCAGCAGTTACTCGGTAGGGCGGACCTACGAGCAGTACTTC
18,.,TRBJ2-2,TRBV28,few,CASSQRGRGVLGTGELFF,TGTGCCAGCAGTCAAAGGGGGAGGGGCGTGTTAGGCACCGGGGAGCTGTTTTTT
14,.,TRBJ2-5,TRBV6-5,many,CASSYGSGGETQYF,TGTGCCAGCAGTTATGGGTCCGGTGGAGAGACCCAGTACTTC
12,.,TRBJ1-5,TRBV7-9,many,CASSFGAEAQHF,TGTGCCAGCAGCTTTGGGGCAGAAGCCCAGCATTTT